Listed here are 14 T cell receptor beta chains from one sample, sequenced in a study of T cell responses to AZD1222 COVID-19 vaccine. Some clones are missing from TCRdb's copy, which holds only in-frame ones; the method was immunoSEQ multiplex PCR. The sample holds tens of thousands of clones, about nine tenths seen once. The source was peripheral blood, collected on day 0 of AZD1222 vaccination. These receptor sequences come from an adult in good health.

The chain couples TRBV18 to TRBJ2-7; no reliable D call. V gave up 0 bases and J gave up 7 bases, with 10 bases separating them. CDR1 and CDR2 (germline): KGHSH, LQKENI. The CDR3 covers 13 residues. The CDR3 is CASSPPVGLEQYF. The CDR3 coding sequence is TGTGCCAGCTCACCACCGGTCGGCCTTGAGCAGTACTTC.

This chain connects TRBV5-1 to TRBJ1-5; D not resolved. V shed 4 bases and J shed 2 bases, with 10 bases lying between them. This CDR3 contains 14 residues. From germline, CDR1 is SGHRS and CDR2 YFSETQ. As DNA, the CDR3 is TGCGCCAGCAGCGAGGACGGTGGCAATCAGCCCCAGCATTTT. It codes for CASSEDGGNQPQHF.

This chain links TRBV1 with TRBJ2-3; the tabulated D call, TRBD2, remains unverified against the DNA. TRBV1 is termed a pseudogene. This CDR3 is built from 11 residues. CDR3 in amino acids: CTSTCTDTQYF. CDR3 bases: TGCACCAGCACCTGCACAGATACGCAGTATTTT.

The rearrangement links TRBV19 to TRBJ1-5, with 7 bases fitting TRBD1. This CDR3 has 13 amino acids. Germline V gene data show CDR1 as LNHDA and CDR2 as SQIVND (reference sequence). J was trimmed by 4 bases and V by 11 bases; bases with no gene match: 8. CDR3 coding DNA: TGTGCCGCTTCAAAGGGGGCAAATCAGCCCCAGCATTTT. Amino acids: CAASKGANQPQHF. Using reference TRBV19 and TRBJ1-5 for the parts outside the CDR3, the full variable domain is DGGITQSPKYLFRKEGQNVTLSCEQNLNHDAMYWYRQDPGQGLRLIYYSQIVNDFQKGDIAEGYSVSREKKESFPLTVTSAQKNPTAFYLCAASKGANQPQHFGDGTRLSIL.

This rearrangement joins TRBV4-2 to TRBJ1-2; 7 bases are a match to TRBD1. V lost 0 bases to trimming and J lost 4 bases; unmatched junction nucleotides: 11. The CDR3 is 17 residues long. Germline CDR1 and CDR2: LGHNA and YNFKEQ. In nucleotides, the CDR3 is TGTGCCAGCAGCCAAGAAGAGGGGGTGGGACAGAGCTATGGCTACACCTTC. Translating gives CASSQEEGVGQSYGYTF.

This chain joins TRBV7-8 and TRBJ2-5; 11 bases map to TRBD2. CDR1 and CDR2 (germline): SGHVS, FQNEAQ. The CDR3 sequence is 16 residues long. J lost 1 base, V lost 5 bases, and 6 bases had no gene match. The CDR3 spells CASSDRLAGIQETQYF. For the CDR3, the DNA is TGTGCCAGCAGCGACCGACTAGCGGGGATCCAAGAGACCCAGTACTTC.

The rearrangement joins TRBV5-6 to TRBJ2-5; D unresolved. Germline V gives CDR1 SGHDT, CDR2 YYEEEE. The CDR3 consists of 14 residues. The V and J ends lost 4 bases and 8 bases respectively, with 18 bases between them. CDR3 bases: TGTGCCAGCAGCGGCGGACCTGACCAAGTCACCCAGTACTTC. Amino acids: CASSGGPDQVTQYF.

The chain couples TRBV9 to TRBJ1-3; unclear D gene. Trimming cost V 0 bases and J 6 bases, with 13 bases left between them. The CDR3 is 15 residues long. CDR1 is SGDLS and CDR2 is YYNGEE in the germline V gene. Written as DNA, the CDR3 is TGTGCCAGCAGCGTAGGGGTAGGGAACGAAAACACCATATATTTT. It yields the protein CASSVGVGNENTIYF.

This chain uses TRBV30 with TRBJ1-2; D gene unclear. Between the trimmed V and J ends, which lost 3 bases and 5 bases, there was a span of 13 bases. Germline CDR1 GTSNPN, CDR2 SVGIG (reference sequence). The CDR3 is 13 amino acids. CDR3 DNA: TGTGCCTGGAGACGGAAAGGGTGGTATGGCTACACCTTC. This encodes CAWRRKGWYGYTF.

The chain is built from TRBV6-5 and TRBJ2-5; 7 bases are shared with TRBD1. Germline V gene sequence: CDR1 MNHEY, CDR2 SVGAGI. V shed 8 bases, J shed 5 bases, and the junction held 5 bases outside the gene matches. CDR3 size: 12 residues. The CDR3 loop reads CASRQGTETQYF. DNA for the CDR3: TGTGCCAGCCGACAGGGTACGGAGACCCAGTACTTC.

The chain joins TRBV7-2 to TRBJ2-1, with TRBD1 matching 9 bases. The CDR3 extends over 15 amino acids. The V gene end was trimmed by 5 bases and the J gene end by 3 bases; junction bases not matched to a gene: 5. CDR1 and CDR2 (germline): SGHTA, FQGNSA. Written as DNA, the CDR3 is TGTGCCAGCAGCCAAGACAGGGGGGACTACAATGAGCAGTTCTTC. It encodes CASSQDRGDYNEQFF. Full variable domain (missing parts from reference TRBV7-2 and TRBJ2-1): GAGVSQSPSNKVTEKGKDVELRCDPISGHTALYWYRQSLGQGLEFLIYFQGNSAPDKSGLPSDRFSAERTGGSVSTLTIQRTQQEDSAVYLCASSQDRGDYNEQFFGPGTRLTVL.

This chain's CDR3 is CASSIGTGQKYF. CDR3 sequence (DNA): TGTGCCAGCAGTATAGGGACGGGCCAAAAGTACTTC. The chain joins TRBV6-5 to TRBJ2-7; D might be TRBD1 or TRBD2, each matching 5 bases. This CDR3 contains 12 residues. V was clipped by 5 bases and J by 11 bases, with 16 bases between them. Germline V gene lookup returns CDR1 MNHEY and CDR2 SVGAGI.

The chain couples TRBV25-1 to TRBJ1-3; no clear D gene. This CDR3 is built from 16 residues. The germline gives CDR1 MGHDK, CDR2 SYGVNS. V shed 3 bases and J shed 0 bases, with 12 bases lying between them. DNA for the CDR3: TGTGCCAGCAGTGACCGGATACAGAGCTCTGGAAACACCATATATTTT. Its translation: CASSDRIQSSGNTIYF.

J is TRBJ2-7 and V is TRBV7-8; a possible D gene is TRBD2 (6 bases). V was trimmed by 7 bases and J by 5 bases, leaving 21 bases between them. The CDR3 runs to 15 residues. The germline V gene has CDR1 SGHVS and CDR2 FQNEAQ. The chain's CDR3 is CASTHPRLLANEQYF. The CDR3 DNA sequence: TGTGCCAGCACCCACCCCCGCCTACTAGCAAACGAGCAGTACTTC.